Listed below are T cell receptor beta chains from one sample, sequenced in a study of T cell responses to AZD1222 COVID-19 vaccine. Clones were sequenced by immunoSEQ multiplex PCR, and TCRdb holds only the in-frame ones, with some missing. This sample carries over 150,000 clones, about 89% of them seen once, and the ten largest clones take around 3.6%. The source was peripheral blood, collected 28 days after the second AZD1222 dose. The receptor source for this set is an adult who received the AZD1222 COVID-19 vaccine. CDR3s include the opening cysteine and the closing phenylalanine or tryptophan. Each record gives: CDR3 protein, CDR3 DNA, clone size, J gene, D gene, V gene. A D gene is named only where the DNA matches it firmly. Clone size, where shown, is once, few, many, or a class for clones that have expanded.

cdr3_aa: CASSLSPGDNQPQHF
cdr3_nt: TGTGCCAGCAGCTTAAGTCCAGGGGATAATCAGCCCCAGCATTTT
clone_size: NA
j_call: TRBJ1-5
d_call: NA
v_call: TRBV7-8

cdr3_aa: CASSTGLNTEAFF
cdr3_nt: TGTGCCAGCAGTACAGGGTTGAACACTGAAGCTTTCTTT
clone_size: NA
j_call: TRBJ1-1
d_call: NA
v_call: TRBV27

cdr3_aa: CASANYGYTF
cdr3_nt: TGTGCCAGCGCAAACTATGGCTACACCTTC
clone_size: NA
j_call: TRBJ1-2
d_call: NA
v_call: TRBV6-5

cdr3_aa: CASSLGTSTDTQYF
cdr3_nt: TGTGCCAGCAGCTTGGGGACAAGCACAGATACGCAGTATTTT
clone_size: NA
j_call: TRBJ2-3
d_call: NA
v_call: TRBV7-3

cdr3_aa: CASSPRERGSNQPQHF
cdr3_nt: TGTGCCAGCAGTCCCCGCGAGAGAGGGAGCAATCAGCCCCAGCATTTT
clone_size: NA
j_call: TRBJ1-5
d_call: NA
v_call: TRBV2

cdr3_aa: CASSKSRGQETQYF
cdr3_nt: TGTGCCAGTAGTAAGTCCAGGGGGCAAGAGACCCAGTACTTC
clone_size: NA
j_call: TRBJ2-5
d_call: TRBD1
v_call: TRBV19

cdr3_aa: CATSRVTDTQYF
cdr3_nt: TGTGCCACCAGCAGAGTTACAGATACGCAGTATTTT
clone_size: once
j_call: TRBJ2-3
d_call: NA
v_call: TRBV15

cdr3_aa: CASSLVSGGQPQHF
cdr3_nt: TGCGCCAGCAGCTTGGTATCTGGGGGCCAGCCCCAGCATTTT
clone_size: NA
j_call: TRBJ1-5
d_call: NA
v_call: TRBV5-1

cdr3_aa: CASSSGTGGAWTEAFF
cdr3_nt: TGCGCCAGCAGCTCGGGGACAGGGGGCGCTTGGACTGAAGCTTTCTTT
clone_size: NA
j_call: TRBJ1-1
d_call: TRBD1
v_call: TRBV5-1

cdr3_aa: CASSPGTSLQETQYF
cdr3_nt: TGTGCCAGCTCACCGGGGACCTCGCTTCAAGAGACCCAGTACTTC
clone_size: NA
j_call: TRBJ2-5
d_call: NA
v_call: TRBV18

cdr3_aa: CASSLPTGAEKLFF
cdr3_nt: TGTGCCAGCAGTCTCCCGACAGGGGCTGAAAAACTGTTTTTT
clone_size: NA
j_call: TRBJ1-4
d_call: TRBD1
v_call: TRBV28

cdr3_aa: CASSLTGGNTIYF
cdr3_nt: TGTGCCAGCAGCTTGACAGGGGGAAACACCATATATTTT
clone_size: NA
j_call: TRBJ1-3
d_call: NA
v_call: TRBV21-1

cdr3_aa: CASSLTRDSATNEKLFF
cdr3_nt: TGTGCCAGCAGCTTGACCAGGGACTCTGCAACTAATGAAAAACTGTTTTTT
clone_size: NA
j_call: TRBJ1-4
d_call: NA
v_call: TRBV7-9

cdr3_aa: CASSTSGRADNIQYF
cdr3_nt: TGTGCCAGCAGCACAAGCGGGAGGGCCGATAACATTCAGTACTTC
clone_size: NA
j_call: TRBJ2-4
d_call: TRBD2
v_call: TRBV7-9

cdr3_aa: CASSDPGGGMNTEAFF
cdr3_nt: TGTGCCAGCAGCGACCCAGGGGGCGGAATGAACACTGAAGCTTTCTTT
clone_size: NA
j_call: TRBJ1-1
d_call: TRBD1
v_call: TRBV9

cdr3_aa: CASSPGTGHYEQYF
cdr3_nt: TGTGCCAGCAGCCCCGGGACAGGACATTACGAGCAGTACTTC
clone_size: NA
j_call: TRBJ2-7
d_call: TRBD1
v_call: TRBV3-1/TRBV3-2

cdr3_aa: CASSPRQGGGRTEAFF
cdr3_nt: TGTGCCAGCTCACCGCGACAGGGAGGCGGCCGCACTGAAGCTTTCTTT
clone_size: NA
j_call: TRBJ1-1
d_call: TRBD1
v_call: TRBV18

cdr3_aa: CASNPGQTDRFYGYTF
cdr3_nt: TGTGCCAGCAATCCGGGACAAACGGACCGTTTCTATGGCTACACCTTC
clone_size: NA
j_call: TRBJ1-2
d_call: NA
v_call: TRBV6-6

cdr3_aa: CASSLGGGPVDTQYF
cdr3_nt: TGTGCTAGCAGCTTAGGGGGCGGTCCAGTGGATACGCAGTATTTT
clone_size: NA
j_call: TRBJ2-3
d_call: TRBD1
v_call: TRBV7-7

cdr3_aa: CASSLSSYNEQFF
cdr3_nt: TGTGCCAGCAGCTTAAGCTCCTACAATGAGCAGTTCTTC
clone_size: NA
j_call: TRBJ2-1
d_call: NA
v_call: TRBV7-3

cdr3_aa: CASSHDREPQPQHF
cdr3_nt: TGTGCCAGCAGCCATGACAGGGAGCCACAGCCCCAGCATTTT
clone_size: NA
j_call: TRBJ1-5
d_call: TRBD1
v_call: TRBV7-2

cdr3_aa: CASSDWAASYEQYF
cdr3_nt: TGTGCCAGCAGCGATTGGGCCGCCTCCTACGAGCAGTACTTC
clone_size: NA
j_call: TRBJ2-7
d_call: NA
v_call: TRBV3-1/TRBV3-2

cdr3_aa: CASSLLGAYGYTF
cdr3_nt: TGTGCCAGCAGCTTACTGGGGGCGTATGGCTACACCTTC
clone_size: NA
j_call: TRBJ1-2
d_call: NA
v_call: TRBV7-9

cdr3_aa: CASSEYMPGTGGETQYF
cdr3_nt: TGTGCCAGCAGTGAATATATGCCCGGTACAGGGGGAGAGACCCAGTACTTC
clone_size: NA
j_call: TRBJ2-5
d_call: TRBD1
v_call: TRBV25-1

cdr3_aa: CASTWDRMNTEAFF
cdr3_nt: TGTGCCAGCACCTGGGACAGGATGAACACTGAAGCTTTCTTT
clone_size: NA
j_call: TRBJ1-1
d_call: TRBD1
v_call: TRBV6-5

cdr3_aa: CASSKGGQVFNTEAFF
cdr3_nt: TGTGCCAGCAGCAAAGGGGGACAGGTTTTCAACACTGAAGCTTTCTTT
clone_size: NA
j_call: TRBJ1-1
d_call: NA
v_call: TRBV21-1

cdr3_aa: CASSLSGQGTPRTNYGYTF
cdr3_nt: TGTGCCAGCAGTTTATCAGGACAGGGGACTCCCCGAACTAACTATGGCTACACCTTC
clone_size: NA
j_call: TRBJ1-2
d_call: TRBD1
v_call: TRBV27

cdr3_aa: CASSMIAGSYNEQFF
cdr3_nt: TGTGCCAGTAGTATGATAGCGGGCTCCTACAATGAGCAGTTCTTC
clone_size: NA
j_call: TRBJ2-1
d_call: TRBD2
v_call: TRBV19

cdr3_aa: CASSLGQRMNTEAFF
cdr3_nt: TGTGCCAGCAGCTTAGGACAGCGCATGAACACTGAAGCTTTCTTT
clone_size: NA
j_call: TRBJ1-1
d_call: NA
v_call: TRBV7-6

cdr3_aa: CASSTGDREGNNYGYTF
cdr3_nt: TGTGCCAGCAGTACGGGGGACAGGGAGGGTAATAACTATGGCTACACCTTC
clone_size: NA
j_call: TRBJ1-2
d_call: TRBD1
v_call: TRBV6-7